This T cell receptor (beta chain) was sequenced in a study of radiotherapy plus CTLA-4 blockade in lung cancer. Regarding the study as a whole: Together with interferon-beta, which increased in serum after radiation, early dynamic changes in blood T cell clones were reportedly the best predictors of response.

V dropped 8 bases and J dropped 1 base, with 37 bases sitting between them. The CDR3 runs 21 residues. CDR1 and CDR2 (germline): GTSNPN, SVGIG (reference sequence). TCRdb's copy holds only in-frame clones and misses some; the assay was immunoSEQ multiplex PCR. The sample records 30,000 to 35,000 clones, around four fifths being singletons. Of note for this clone: Its antigen remains unidentified.

The starting material was peripheral blood, obtained from a patient treated with radiotherapy plus ipilimumab. The TCR originated in a human donor with non-small cell lung cancer that progressed on radiotherapy plus ipilimumab. The genes are TRBV30 and TRBJ2-3, with a weak D call TRBD2 (6 bases). The CDR3 sequence: CAATAGCSGTLPFYGTDTQYF. The CDR3 DNA reads as TGTGCCGCAACTGCGGGGTGTTCCGGGACCTTACCTTTTTACGGCACAGATACGCAGTATTTT.